The source of this TCR beta chain is a study of T cell changes during pregnancy in multiple sclerosis. Sequencing was performed with immunoSEQ multiplex PCR; in TCRdb, only in-frame clones are kept and a portion is missing. The table has tens of thousands of clones, over 75% seen once. V lost 5 bases, J lost 1 base, and 14 bases lay in between. The CDR3 loop spans 15 amino acids. The germline CDR1 and CDR2 sequences are SGHAT and FQNNGV. This material consisted of peripheral blood, taken in the third trimester of pregnancy. The source of this sequence is a female donor with multiple sclerosis, enrolled in a pregnancy study. The J gene is TRBJ2-5, the V gene TRBV11-2; D is possibly TRBD2 (6 bases). CDR3 sequence: CASSVTTGSQETQYF. The CDR3 nucleotides read TGTGCCAGCAGCGTAACTACCGGGAGCCAAGAGACCCAGTACTTC.